This T cell receptor beta chain was recovered during a study of human T cells and chemical hapten exposure. General study findings and limits: Expanded TCRs were compared with controls, and the expanded TCRs formed significantly more large CDR3 similarity clusters.

TCRdb used MiXCR to reprocess the RACE reads, holding one entry per CDR3 protein. This table has around 200,000 distinct CDR3 sequences, nearly 30% appearing once. V gave up 0 bases and J gave up 0 bases, with 15 bases separating them. The germline V gene encodes CDR1 LNHDA and CDR2 SQIVND (reference sequence). The CDR3 consists of 19 residues. Specified time point: pre-sensitization, week 0. Indicated treatment: therapeutic diphenylcyclopropenone sensitization with weekly scalp DPC. As regards this clonotype: Its matching antigen is unknown.

The input for sequencing was whole blood, taken in connection with sensitization to the hapten diphenylcyclopropenone (DPC). This clonotype was obtained from a woman in her twenties or thirties with alopecia areata. Some clones in this sample may be carry-over from other donors' samples. The rearrangement uses TRBV19 and TRBJ2-6; D might be TRBD1 (6 bases). The CDR3 sequence is CASSIDRNRAYSGANVLTF. CDR3 DNA: TGTGCCAGTAGTATAGATCGAAACAGGGCCTACTCTGGGGCCAACGTCCTGACTTTC.